The clone carrying this T cell receptor (beta chain) was seen only once. These data are taken from a study of blood T cell repertoires in COVID-19. Turning to the study itself: Specimens from acute and convalescent COVID-19 originated in the United States, Italy and Spain.

Looked up from germline, CDR1 is SQVTM and CDR2 is ANQGSEA. Trimming removed 3 bases from V and 3 bases from J, with 14 bases in between. There are 14 residues in the CDR3. Source study methods: By means of reference gene primer amplification, nucleated cell counts were estimated. Data came from immunoSEQ multiplex PCR; TCRdb stores just in-frame clones and leaves some out. The V and J calls and clone size were taken over from that table, and D and trimming were inferred from the DNA. Of approximately 350,000 clones listed, around 80% are singletons. This sequence originates from a man aged 30-40 years with active or convalescent COVID-19. The source material was peripheral blood. The chain links TRBV29-1 to TRBJ1-1, with D possibly TRBD1 on 6 matching bases. CDR3 sequence (DNA): TGCAGCGTTGAGGGCAGGGGAAGGTACACTGAAGCTTTCTTT. Translation: CSVEGRGRYTEAFF.